This T cell receptor beta chain was captured by sequencing in a study of T cell clones after liver transplantation. Study-wide context: Tolerance: complete withdrawal held at least one year, liver enzymes staying within twice normal.

CDR3 size: 16 residues. Germline CDR1 SGDLS, CDR2 YYNGEE. Trimming removed 4 bases from V and 0 bases from J, with 14 bases in between. This table comes from immunoSEQ multiplex PCR, and its TCRdb copy is limited to in-frame clones, with some not included. The repertoire holds some 45,000 clones, about 86% seen once, with approximately 2.7% in the top ten. The sequence derives from a human patient who received a liver transplant. Some T cells may be supplied by the graft donor. Material: CD4+ T cells from blood, obtained 24 months after liver transplant. The V call is TRBV9, the J call TRBJ1-3, with a tentative D call TRBD1 (6 bases). In DNA form, the CDR3 reads TGTGCCAGCAGCTCAGGGGACGGCAGCTCTGGAAACACCATATATTTT. Translating it yields CASSSGDGSSGNTIYF.